This T cell receptor (beta chain) is from a study of blood T cell repertoires in COVID-19. Turning to the study itself: Sources were T cells, B-cell-depleted T cells, or PBMCs; the material itself was cDNA or gDNA.

Germline V gene data show CDR1 as LGHNA and CDR2 as YSLEER. V shed 0 bases and J shed 7 bases, with 10 bases lying between them. CDR3 length equals 13 residues. The assay was immunoSEQ multiplex PCR, and TCRdb's table has in-frame clones only and misses some. The sample lists approximately 84,000 clones; 85% to 90% were seen once. The sample was peripheral blood. The sequence was collected from a human donor with active COVID-19. The donor label of this sample is uncertain. The chain links TRBV4-3 to TRBJ2-7; D is possibly TRBD1 (5 bases). CDR3 sequence: CASSQDQGWEQYF. The CDR3 coding sequence is TGCGCCAGCAGCCAAGATCAGGGTTGGGAGCAGTACTTC.